This is a list of T cell receptor beta chains from one sample in a study of T cells in Graves' hyperthyroidism and ophthalmopathy. TCRdb re-derived calls from the multiplex PCR reads in MiXCR, one entry per CDR3 protein. The sample comprises 600,000 or so distinct CDR3 sequences, 13% to 15% of which are singletons, and roughly 7.7% rests with the top ten. The material sequenced was blood. The source is a woman between 18 and 29 years old with Graves' ophthalmopathy. Each CDR3 is given with its conserved first and last residue. A D gene is named only where the DNA matches it firmly. Clone size is given for some rows only: seen once, a few or many times, or a class if the clone is expanded.

CASSLGGRGGRDTQYF	TGTGCCAGCAGCTTAGGCGGGAGGGGGGGCAGAGATACGCAGTATTTT	TRBJ2-3	many	TRBV7-2	TRBD2
CASSLGGLLAAYNEQFF	TGTGCCAGCAGCTTAGGTGGGTTACTAGCGGCGTACAATGAGCAGTTCTTC	TRBJ2-1	few	TRBV5-4	TRBD2
CAWSWPTNEKLFF	TGTGCCTGGAGTTGGCCAACTAATGAAAAACTGTTTTTT	TRBJ1-4	NA	TRBV30	NA
CASSVEPDRGYTIYF	TGTGCCAGCAGCGTAGAACCCGACAGGGGTTACACCATATATTTT	TRBJ1-3	NA	TRBV9	TRBD1
CASSLALAAGDVSYNEQFF	TGTGCCAGCAGCTTAGCGCTAGCAGCGGGAGACGTCTCCTACAATGAGCAGTTCTTC	TRBJ2-1	once	TRBV7-2	TRBD2
CASRFIGTSSYNEQFF	TGTGCCAGCCGCTTTATCGGGACTTCATCATACAATGAGCAGTTCTTC	TRBJ2-1	many	TRBV7-9	NA
CASSQSPGVGYTF	TGTGCCAGCAGCCAAAGCCCGGGGGTTGGCTACACCTTC	TRBJ1-2	few	TRBV7-3	NA
CASSYPTGYSNQPQHF	TGTGCCAGCAGTTACCCGACAGGGTATAGCAATCAGCCCCAGCATTTT	TRBJ1-5	NA	TRBV6-2/TRBV6-3	TRBD1
CASSLVSGGSYNSPLHF	TGTGCCAGCAGCTTAGTTAGCGGGGGATCCTATAATTCACCCCTCCACTTT	TRBJ1-6	many	TRBV11-2	NA
CASSTSGLTDTQYF	TGTGCCAGTAGTACTAGCGGACTCACAGATACGCAGTATTTT	TRBJ2-3	NA	TRBV19	TRBD2
CASSFWTDQETQYF	TGTGCCAGCAGTTTTTGGACAGACCAAGAGACCCAGTACTTC	TRBJ2-5	few	TRBV12-3/TRBV12-4	NA
CSARGAGLFIQETQYF	TGCAGTGCTAGAGGGGCGGGACTATTCATTCAAGAGACCCAGTACTTC	TRBJ2-5	NA	TRBV20-1	TRBD2
CASLPKEGARDTEAFF	TGTGCCAGCCTGCCCAAGGAGGGGGCTCGAGACACTGAAGCTTTCTTT	TRBJ1-1	many	TRBV7-9	TRBD1
CASSFGSGNTIYF	TGTGCCAGCAGTTTTGGGTCTGGAAACACCATATATTTT	TRBJ1-3	many	TRBV12-3/TRBV12-4	NA
CASSPRGVSYEQYF	TGTGCCAGCAGCCCACGGGGCGTATCCTACGAGCAGTACTTC	TRBJ2-7	many	TRBV6-2/TRBV6-3	NA
CASSLNEKLFF	TGTGCCAGTAGTCTCAATGAAAAACTGTTTTTT	TRBJ1-4	many	TRBV7-9	NA
CASSAGTSLYEQYF	TGTGCCAGCAGCGCCGGGACTTCTCTCTACGAGCAGTACTTC	TRBJ2-7	many	TRBV9	NA
CASSYRSWTEAFF	TGTGCCAGCAGTTACAGGAGTTGGACTGAAGCTTTCTTT	TRBJ1-1	many	TRBV6-2/TRBV6-3	NA
CATSEPSVSYEQYF	TGTGCCACCTCGGAACCTAGCGTCTCCTACGAGCAGTACTTC	TRBJ2-7	many	TRBV28	NA
CASSLFRALAADTQYF	TGTGCCAGCAGCTTGTTTCGGGCACTAGCCGCAGATACGCAGTATTTT	TRBJ2-3	many	TRBV7-6	NA
CASSYLNWQPQHF	TGTGCCAGCAGTTACCTGAATTGGCAGCCCCAGCATTTT	TRBJ1-5	many	TRBV6-2/TRBV6-3	NA
CASSLALGGQLLNTEAFF	TGTGCCAGCAGCTTAGCCTTGGGTGGACAACTTCTGAACACTGAAGCTTTCTTT	TRBJ1-1	many	TRBV7-9	NA
CASSDRGPYGYTF	TGTGCCAGTAGCGACAGGGGACCTTATGGCTACACCTTC	TRBJ1-2	many	TRBV2	TRBD1
CATSDLGRGRADTQYF	TGTGCCACCAGTGATTTGGGGAGGGGGCGCGCAGATACGCAGTATTTT	TRBJ2-3	many	TRBV24-1	NA
CSAPPVKSYEQYF	TGCAGTGCTCCTCCTGTTAAATCCTACGAGCAGTACTTC	TRBJ2-7	NA	TRBV20-1	NA
CSARDTGTGGGDYGYTF	TGCAGTGCTAGGGACACCGGGACAGGGGGCGGGGACTATGGCTACACCTTC	TRBJ1-2	NA	TRBV20-1	TRBD1
CAWKPLGPDPHDYTF	TGTGCCTGGAAACCTTTGGGACCGGACCCCCACGACTACACCTTC	TRBJ1-2	NA	TRBV30	NA
CSATNPGTGGYEQYF	TGCAGTGCTACTAACCCCGGGACAGGGGGATACGAGCAGTACTTC	TRBJ2-7	many	TRBV20-1	TRBD1
CASSRGTDSNQPQHF	TGTGCCAGCAGCCGTGGGACAGATAGCAATCAGCCCCAGCATTTT	TRBJ1-5	few	TRBV3-1	TRBD1
CASSQVSDRGRIYEQYF	TGCGCCAGCAGCCAAGTCTCTGACAGGGGGCGGATCTACGAGCAGTACTTC	TRBJ2-7	few	TRBV4-1	TRBD1
CASSTDAGRIWNEQFF	TGCGCCAGCAGCACGGACGCGGGACGGATATGGAATGAGCAGTTCTTC	TRBJ2-1	many	TRBV5-1	NA
CASSQDLAGGRTDTQYF	TGTGCCAGCAGCCAAGATCTAGCGGGAGGGAGGACAGATACGCAGTATTTT	TRBJ2-3	few	TRBV4-2	TRBD2
CASSYSGSYEQYF	TGTGCCAGCAGTTATTCGGGTTCCTACGAGCAGTACTTC	TRBJ2-7	many	TRBV6-6	NA
CASRRGASGPSYEQYF	TGTGCCAGCAGAAGGGGGGCTAGCGGTCCCTCCTACGAGCAGTACTTC	TRBJ2-7	many	TRBV7-2	NA
CASSYGGGSNQPQHF	TGTGCCAGCAGTTACGGGGGGGGGAGCAATCAGCCCCAGCATTTT	TRBJ1-5	many	TRBV6-2/TRBV6-3	NA
CASGDTAPGPGSGVNEKLFF	TGTGCCAGCGGGGACACCGCTCCGGGTCCGGGGTCCGGGGTTAATGAAAAACTGTTTTTT	TRBJ1-4	NA	TRBV7-3	NA
CASTPEGGRATDTQYF	TGTGCCAGCACCCCGGAGGGCGGGAGGGCCACAGATACGCAGTATTTT	TRBJ2-3	few	TRBV7-3	TRBD2
CASSVGTLQLDTQYF	TGTGCCAGCAGCGTAGGAACGCTACAGTTAGATACGCAGTATTTT	TRBJ2-3	NA	TRBV9	NA
CASSLALTYEQYF	TGTGCCAGCAGCTTAGCCCTGACCTACGAGCAGTACTTC	TRBJ2-7	many	TRBV7-8	NA
CASSPGGLVSSYEQYF	TGTGCCAGCAGCCCAGGGGGGCTAGTTAGCTCCTACGAGCAGTACTTC	TRBJ2-7	many	TRBV12-3/TRBV12-4	NA
CASSLTGPTFEAFF	TGTGCCAGCAGTTTGACGGGCCCGACTTTCGAAGCTTTCTTT	TRBJ1-1	many	TRBV12-3/TRBV12-4	NA
CASSVASYNEQFF	TGTGCCAGCAGTGTGGCAAGCTACAATGAGCAGTTCTTC	TRBJ2-1	many	TRBV2	NA
CASSAPPTGFSYEQYF	TGTGCCAGCAGTGCCCCCCCCACGGGCTTCTCCTACGAGCAGTACTTC	TRBJ2-7	NA	TRBV12-3/TRBV12-4	NA
CASSGGGYYGYTF	TGCGCCAGCAGTGGAGGGGGATACTATGGCTACACCTTC	TRBJ1-2	NA	TRBV10-2	NA
CASSSPPDTPGLAGLETQYF	TGTGCCAGCAGCTCCCCCCCGGATACCCCGGGACTAGCGGGTTTAGAGACCCAGTACTTC	TRBJ2-5	NA	TRBV7-9	TRBD2
CASSSWGNTEAFF	TGTGCCAGCAGCTCCTGGGGGAACACTGAAGCTTTCTTT	TRBJ1-1	many	TRBV11-2	NA
CASSPGALSPYEQYF	TGTGCCAGCAGCCCGGGAGCCCTTAGCCCCTACGAGCAGTACTTC	TRBJ2-7	NA	TRBV11-3	NA
CASSLSSGTSGYEQYF	TGTGCCAGCAGCCTATCATCAGGGACTAGCGGCTACGAGCAGTACTTC	TRBJ2-7	many	TRBV28	TRBD2
CASSHRGPGYEQYF	TGTGCCAGCAGTCACAGGGGGCCAGGGTACGAGCAGTACTTC	TRBJ2-7	NA	TRBV6-1	TRBD1
CASSEGEGRGAMNTEAFF	TGTGCCAGCAGTGAGGGGGAGGGAAGGGGAGCGATGAACACTGAAGCTTTCTTT	TRBJ1-1	many	TRBV6-1	NA
CASSQDRLPRRAGELFF	TGCGCCAGCAGCCAAGATAGGTTACCGCGCCGGGCCGGGGAGCTGTTTTTT	TRBJ2-2	few	TRBV4-1	NA